This T cell receptor (beta chain) originates from a study of OX40 agonist ivuxolimab in advanced cancers. Turning to the study itself: Partial responses occurred in Three dose-escalation patients, one with hepatocellular carcinoma and two with cutaneous melanoma.

Concerning this clone: Antigen specificity is unknown.

This table comes from immunoSEQ multiplex PCR, and its TCRdb copy is limited to in-frame clones, with some not included. The data hold 60,000 to 85,000 clones, with more than 90% observed a single time. CDR3 length equals 15 residues. V was clipped by 1 base and J by 0 bases, with 8 bases between them. Germline V gene lookup returns CDR1 SGHDT and CDR2 YYEEEE. Samples of blood were obtained at baseline, on cycle 4 day 1, and on cycle 7 day 1. Study conclusions and caveats: Clonal expansion by week 6 occurred in CD4+ and CD8+ blood T cells (at 0.1 to 3.0 mg/kg). The average count of expanded clones was higher among CD8+ T cells than among CD4+.

The chain recombines TRBV5-6 with TRBJ2-4, with D perhaps matching TRBD1 (5 bases). Sequenced material: CD4+ or CD8+ T cells sorted from blood, taken in a trial of the OX40 agonist ivuxolimab. This TCR was sampled from an adult with an advanced solid tumor such as melanoma, head and neck, liver or kidney cancer. The CDR3 loop reads CASSLPGQAKNIQYF. As DNA, the CDR3 is TGTGCCAGCAGCTTGCCAGGGCAAGCCAAAAACATTCAGTACTTC.